The table lists the clone carrying this TCR beta chain with a count of one. The entry originates in a study of technical replicates of blood from a few donors. Generated by immunoSEQ multiplex PCR, the TCRdb table keeps only in-frame clones and is missing some. The sample has approximately 81,000 clones; about 96% are singletons. Trimming took 6 bases from V and 5 from J; bases not matched to a gene: 6. Germline lookup yields CDR1 ENHRY and CDR2 SYGVKD. The CDR3 has 13 residues. The chain recombines TRBV10-3 with TRBJ2-7, with 8 bases matching TRBD1. The TCR was taken from a human donor in good health. Sequencing was carried out using T cells isolated from PBMCs. For the CDR3, the DNA is TGTGCCATCAGGCAAACAGGGGGAGACGAGCAGTACTTC. This translates into CAIRQTGGDEQYF.